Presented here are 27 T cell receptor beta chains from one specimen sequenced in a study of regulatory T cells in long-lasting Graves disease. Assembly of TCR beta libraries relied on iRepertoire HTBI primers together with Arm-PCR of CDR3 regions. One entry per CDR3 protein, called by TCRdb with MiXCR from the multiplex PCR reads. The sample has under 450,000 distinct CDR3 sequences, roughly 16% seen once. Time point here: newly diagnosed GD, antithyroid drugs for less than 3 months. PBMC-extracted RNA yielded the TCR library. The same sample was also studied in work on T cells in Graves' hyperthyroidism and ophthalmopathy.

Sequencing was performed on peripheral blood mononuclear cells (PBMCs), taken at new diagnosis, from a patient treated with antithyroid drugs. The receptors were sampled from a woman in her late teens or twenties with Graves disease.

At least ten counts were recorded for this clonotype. The CDR3 loop is CASSPGTVKVGKLFF. The CDR3 region has the DNA TGTGCCAGCAGCCCCGGGACCGTGAAAGTGGGAAAACTGTTTTTT. This chain connects TRBV11-2 to TRBJ1-4; maybe TRBD1 (5 bases). CDR1 and CDR2 (germline): SGHAT, FQNNGV. This CDR3 spans 15 amino acids. V was pared by 5 bases and J by 10 bases, with 20 bases between.

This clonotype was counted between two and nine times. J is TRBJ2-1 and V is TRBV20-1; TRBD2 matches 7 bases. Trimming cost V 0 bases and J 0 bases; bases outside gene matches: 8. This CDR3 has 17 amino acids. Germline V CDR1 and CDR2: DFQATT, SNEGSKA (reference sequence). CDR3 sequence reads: CSAREGERGFSYNEQFF. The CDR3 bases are TGCAGTGCTAGAGAAGGGGAGCGGGGATTCTCCTACAATGAGCAGTTCTTC.

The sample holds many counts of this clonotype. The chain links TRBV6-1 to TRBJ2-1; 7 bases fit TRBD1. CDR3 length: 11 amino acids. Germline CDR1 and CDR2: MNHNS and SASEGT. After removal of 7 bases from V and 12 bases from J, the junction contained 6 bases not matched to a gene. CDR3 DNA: TGTGCCAGCAAGAAACAGGGGTGGCAGTTCTTC. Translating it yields CASKKQGWQFF.

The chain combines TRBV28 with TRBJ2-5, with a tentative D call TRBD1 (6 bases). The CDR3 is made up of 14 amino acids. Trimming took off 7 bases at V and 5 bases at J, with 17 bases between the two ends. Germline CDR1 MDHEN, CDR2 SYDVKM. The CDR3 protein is CASMETGSWETQYF. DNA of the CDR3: TGTGCCAGCATGGAGACAGGCTCGTGGGAGACCCAGTACTTC.

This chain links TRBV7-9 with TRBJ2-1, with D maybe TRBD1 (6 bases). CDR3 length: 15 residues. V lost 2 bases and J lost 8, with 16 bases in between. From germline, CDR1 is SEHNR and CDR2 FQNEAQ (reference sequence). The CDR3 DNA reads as TGTGCCAGCAGCTTAAACAGGGTGGGTCCGGATGAGCAGTTCTTC. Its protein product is CASSLNRVGPDEQFF.

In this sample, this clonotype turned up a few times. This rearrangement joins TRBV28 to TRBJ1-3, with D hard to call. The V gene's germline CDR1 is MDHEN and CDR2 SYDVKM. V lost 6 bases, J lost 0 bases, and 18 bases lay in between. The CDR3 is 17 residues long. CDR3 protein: CASSPSRGSDSGNTIYF. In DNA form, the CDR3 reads TGTGCCAGCAGCCCTTCTCGGGGATCCGACTCTGGAAACACCATATATTTT.

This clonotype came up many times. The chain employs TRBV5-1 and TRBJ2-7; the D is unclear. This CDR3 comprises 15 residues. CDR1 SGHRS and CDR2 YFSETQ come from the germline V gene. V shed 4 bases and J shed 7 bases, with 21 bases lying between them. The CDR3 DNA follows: TGCGCCAGCAGCCCTCGGGCAGGCGTCCGCAGGGAGCAGTACTTC. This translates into CASSPRAGVRREQYF.

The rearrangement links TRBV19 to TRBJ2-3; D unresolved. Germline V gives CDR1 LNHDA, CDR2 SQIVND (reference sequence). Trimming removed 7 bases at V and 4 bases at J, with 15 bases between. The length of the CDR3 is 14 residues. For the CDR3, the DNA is TGTGCCAGTAAACGCTCTATTGGGCCAGATACGCAGTATTTT. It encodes CASKRSIGPDTQYF.

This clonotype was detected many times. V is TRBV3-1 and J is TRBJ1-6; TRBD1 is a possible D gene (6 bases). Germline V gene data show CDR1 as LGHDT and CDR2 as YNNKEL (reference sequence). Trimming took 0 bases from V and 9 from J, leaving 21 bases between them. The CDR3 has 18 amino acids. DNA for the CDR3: TGTGCCAGCAGCCAAGATCAGGGTGGTAGGACAGTCGCTTCACCCCTCCACTTT. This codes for CASSQDQGGRTVASPLHF.

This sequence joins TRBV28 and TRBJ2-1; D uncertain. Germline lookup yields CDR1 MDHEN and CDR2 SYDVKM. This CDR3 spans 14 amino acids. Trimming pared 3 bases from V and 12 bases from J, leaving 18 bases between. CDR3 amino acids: CASSFVSVADGQFF. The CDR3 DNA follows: TGTGCCAGCAGTTTTGTCAGCGTTGCCGATGGGCAGTTCTTC.

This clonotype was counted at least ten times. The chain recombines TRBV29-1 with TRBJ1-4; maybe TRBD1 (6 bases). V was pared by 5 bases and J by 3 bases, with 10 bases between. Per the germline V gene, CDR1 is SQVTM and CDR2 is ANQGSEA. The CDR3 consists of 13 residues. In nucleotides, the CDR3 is TGCAGCGTTCCCAGGGGACCTAATGAAAAACTGTTTTTT. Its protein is CSVPRGPNEKLFF.

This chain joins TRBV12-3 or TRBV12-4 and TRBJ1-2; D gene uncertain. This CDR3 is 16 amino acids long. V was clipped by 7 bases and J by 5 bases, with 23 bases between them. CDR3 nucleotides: TGTGCCAGCACCCCCGATAGCCCCCTCCCGGGGTATGGCTACACCTTC. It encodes CASTPDSPLPGYGYTF.

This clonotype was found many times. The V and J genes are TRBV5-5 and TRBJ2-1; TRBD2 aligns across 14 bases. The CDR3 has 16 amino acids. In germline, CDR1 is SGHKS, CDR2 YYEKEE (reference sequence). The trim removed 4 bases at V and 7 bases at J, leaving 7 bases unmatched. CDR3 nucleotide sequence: TGTGCCAGCAGCGGGGGGACTAGCGGGAGTCAAAATGAGCAGTTCTTC. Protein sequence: CASSGGTSGSQNEQFF. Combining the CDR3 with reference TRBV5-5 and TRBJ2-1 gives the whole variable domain DAGVTQSPTHLIKTRGQQVTLRCSPISGHKSVSWYQQVLGQGPQFIFQYYEKEERGRGNFPDRFSARQFPNYSSELNVNALLLGDSALYLCASSGGTSGSQNEQFFGPGTRLTVL.

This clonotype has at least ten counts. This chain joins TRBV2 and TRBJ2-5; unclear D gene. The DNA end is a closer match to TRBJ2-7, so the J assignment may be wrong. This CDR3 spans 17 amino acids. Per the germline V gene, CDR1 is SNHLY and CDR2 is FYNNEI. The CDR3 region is CASSADRVGANSYEQYF. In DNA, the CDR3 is TGTGCCAGCAGTGCGGACCGGGTTGGAGCAAACTCCTACGAGCAGTACTTC.

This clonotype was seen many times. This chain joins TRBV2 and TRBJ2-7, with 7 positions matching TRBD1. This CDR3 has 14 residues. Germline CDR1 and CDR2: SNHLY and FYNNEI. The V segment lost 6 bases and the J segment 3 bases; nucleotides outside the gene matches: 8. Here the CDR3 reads CASRETGVHYEQYF. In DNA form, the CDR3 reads TGTGCCAGCAGGGAAACAGGGGTCCACTACGAGCAGTACTTC.

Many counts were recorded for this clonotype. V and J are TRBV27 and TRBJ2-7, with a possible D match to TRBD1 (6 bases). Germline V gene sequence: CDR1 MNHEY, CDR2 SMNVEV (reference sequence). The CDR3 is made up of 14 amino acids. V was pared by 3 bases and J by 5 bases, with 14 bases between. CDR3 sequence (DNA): TGTGCCAGCAGTTTTCGGACAGTCGGTGACGAGCAGTACTTC. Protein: CASSFRTVGDEQYF.

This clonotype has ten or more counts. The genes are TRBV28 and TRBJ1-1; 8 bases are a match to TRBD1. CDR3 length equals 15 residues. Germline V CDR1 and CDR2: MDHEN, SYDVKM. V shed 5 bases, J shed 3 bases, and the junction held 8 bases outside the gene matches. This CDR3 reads CASSPADRAYTEAFF. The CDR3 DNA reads TGTGCCAGCAGTCCAGCGGACAGGGCCTACACTGAAGCTTTCTTT.

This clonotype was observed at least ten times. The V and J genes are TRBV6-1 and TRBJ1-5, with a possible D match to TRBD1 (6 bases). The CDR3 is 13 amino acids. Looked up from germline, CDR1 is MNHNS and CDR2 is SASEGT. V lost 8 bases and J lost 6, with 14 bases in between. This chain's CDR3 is CASLLQGSQPQHF. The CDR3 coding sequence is TGTGCCAGCCTCTTACAGGGCAGTCAGCCCCAGCATTTT.

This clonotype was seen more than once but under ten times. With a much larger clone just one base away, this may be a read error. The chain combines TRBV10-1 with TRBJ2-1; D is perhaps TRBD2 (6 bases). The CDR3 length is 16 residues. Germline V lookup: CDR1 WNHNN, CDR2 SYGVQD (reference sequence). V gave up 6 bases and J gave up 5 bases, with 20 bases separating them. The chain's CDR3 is CASSPPDRESNNEQFF. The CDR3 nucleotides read TGCGCCAGCAGCCCACCAGACCGGGAGTCGAACAATGAGCAGTTCTTC.

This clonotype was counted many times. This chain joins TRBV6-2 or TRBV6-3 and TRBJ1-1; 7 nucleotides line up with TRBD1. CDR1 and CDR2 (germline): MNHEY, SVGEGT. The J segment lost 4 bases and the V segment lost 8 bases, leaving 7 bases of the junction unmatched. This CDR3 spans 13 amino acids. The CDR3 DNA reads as TGTGCCAGCCAGACAGGGACGACCACTGAAGCTTTCTTT. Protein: CASQTGTTTEAFF.

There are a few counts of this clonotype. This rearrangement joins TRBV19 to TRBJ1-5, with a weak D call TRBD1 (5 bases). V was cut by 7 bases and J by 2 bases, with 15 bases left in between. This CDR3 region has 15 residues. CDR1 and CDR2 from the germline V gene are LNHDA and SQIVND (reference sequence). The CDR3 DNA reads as TGTGCCAGTAATAAGGGGAGGAGTGGCAATCAGCCCCAGCATTTT. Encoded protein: CASNKGRSGNQPQHF.

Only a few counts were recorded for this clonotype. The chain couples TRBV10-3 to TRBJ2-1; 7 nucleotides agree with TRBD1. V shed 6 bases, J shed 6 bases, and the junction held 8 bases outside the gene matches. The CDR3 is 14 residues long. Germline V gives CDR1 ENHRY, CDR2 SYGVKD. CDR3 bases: TGTGCCATCAGCGGACAGGCGAAAATCAATGAGCAGTTCTTC. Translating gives CAISGQAKINEQFF.

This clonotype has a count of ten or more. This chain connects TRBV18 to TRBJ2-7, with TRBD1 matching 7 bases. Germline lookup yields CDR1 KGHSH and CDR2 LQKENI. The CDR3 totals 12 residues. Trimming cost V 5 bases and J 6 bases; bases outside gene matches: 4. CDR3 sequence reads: CASSTNRGEQYF. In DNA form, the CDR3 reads TGTGCCAGCTCAACAAACAGGGGCGAGCAGTACTTC.

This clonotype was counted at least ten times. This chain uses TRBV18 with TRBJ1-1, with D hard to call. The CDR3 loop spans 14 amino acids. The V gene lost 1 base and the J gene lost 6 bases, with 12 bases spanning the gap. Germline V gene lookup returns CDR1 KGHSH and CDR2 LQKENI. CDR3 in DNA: TGTGCCAGCTCACCACGAACGCAAACAGCTGAAGCTTTCTTT. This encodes CASSPRTQTAEAFF.

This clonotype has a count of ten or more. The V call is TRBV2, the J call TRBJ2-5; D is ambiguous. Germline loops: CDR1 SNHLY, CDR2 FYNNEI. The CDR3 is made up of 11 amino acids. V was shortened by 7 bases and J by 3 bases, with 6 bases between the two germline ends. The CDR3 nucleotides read TGTGCCAGCACCCGAGAAGAGACCCAGTACTTC. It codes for CASTREETQYF.

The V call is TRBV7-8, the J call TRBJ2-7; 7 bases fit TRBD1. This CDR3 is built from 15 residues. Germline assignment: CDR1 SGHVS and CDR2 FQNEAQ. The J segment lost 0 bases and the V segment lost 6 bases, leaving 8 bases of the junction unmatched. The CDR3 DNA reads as TGTGCCAGCAGTCGAACCGGACAGGCCTCCTACGAGCAGTACTTC. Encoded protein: CASSRTGQASYEQYF.

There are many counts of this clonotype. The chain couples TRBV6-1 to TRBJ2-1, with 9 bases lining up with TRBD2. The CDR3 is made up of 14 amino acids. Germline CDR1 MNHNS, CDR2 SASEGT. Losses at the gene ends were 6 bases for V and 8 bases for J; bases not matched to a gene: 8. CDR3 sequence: CASRIAGVRDEQFF. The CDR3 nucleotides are TGTGCCAGCAGAATAGCGGGAGTTCGCGATGAGCAGTTCTTC.